Listed below are T cell receptor beta chains from one sample, sequenced in a study of shared clonotypes between healthy human individuals. Profiling relied on immunoSEQ multiplex PCR, and the TCRdb table lists in-frame clones only, not all of them. The table shows approximately 740,000 clones, with 74% occurring only once. The specimen sequenced was memory CD4+ T cells sorted from blood. These receptors all stem from a woman under 40 in good health. Each CDR3 is given without its conserved first and last residue. The D gene is left open where the match is weak.

J	D	V	CDR3
TRBJ2-1	-	TRBV29-1	SAGTVSSYNEQF
TRBJ1-1	-	TRBV7-2	ASSSGVGFEAF
TRBJ1-5	-	TRBV19	ASSIGGWSGQPQH
TRBJ1-2	-	TRBV5-1	ASSLAERPRVYGYT
TRBJ2-1	-	TRBV7-3	ASSLGVGNYNEQF
TRBJ2-1	-	TRBV7-2	ASSQGSGLYNEQF
TRBJ1-1	-	TRBV15	ATSSLNRADTEAF
TRBJ2-7	-	TRBV2	ASSVNAGSHEQY
TRBJ2-7	-	TRBV18	ASSPGAEQY
TRBJ1-2	-	TRBV5-1	ASSPGPDYGYT
TRBJ2-7	-	TRBV20-1	SPKGGDEQY
TRBJ2-7	TRBD2	TRBV18	ASSALAGDGYEQY
TRBJ1-3	TRBD1	TRBV9	ASSAGTGSGNTIY
TRBJ1-2	TRBD1	TRBV5-6	ASSLKGASGGYT
TRBJ2-7	-	TRBV5-1	ASSQGSSYEQY
TRBJ2-1	TRBD2	TRBV27	ASSLSGGSWDEQF
TRBJ1-2	-	TRBV18	ASSPGGTHYGYT
TRBJ1-2	-	TRBV30	AWSVLGGYT
TRBJ1-5	-	TRBV13	ASSLGGPNQPQH
TRBJ1-2	-	TRBV2	ASTPQETVGSGGYT
TRBJ1-5	-	TRBV27	ASSLVTNQPQH
TRBJ2-1	-	TRBV5-8	ASRNRLINEQF
TRBJ2-1	-	TRBV2	ASSGEISYNEQF
TRBJ2-1	TRBD2	TRBV19	ASSTSSGTYNEQF
TRBJ2-5	-	TRBV2	ASSLTQVETQY
TRBJ2-1	-	TRBV5-1	ASSLAPDDEQF
TRBJ1-6	-	TRBV19	ASSLSGSSYNSPLH
TRBJ1-1	TRBD1	TRBV5-1	ASSSGTAGTEAF
TRBJ2-1	-	TRBV10-2	ASSDTRLHNEQF
TRBJ2-1	TRBD2	TRBV30	AWSGGRGDNEQF
TRBJ2-3	-	TRBV7-9	ASSLLQGTDTQY
TRBJ1-4	-	TRBV18	ASSPPTREGKLF
TRBJ1-1	-	TRBV6-5	ASRRQRNTEAF
TRBJ2-7	TRBD2	TRBV27	ASSALAEKGEQY
TRBJ2-1	TRBD2	TRBV10-1	ASSDLGGNEQF
TRBJ2-1	-	TRBV6-5	ASSTRTVLNEQF
TRBJ2-7	-	TRBV19	ASSLSVAATYEQY
TRBJ2-7	TRBD1	TRBV18	ASSPPNTGTGRYEQY
TRBJ2-7	TRBD2	TRBV6-6	ASSSGTSGGTYEQY
TRBJ1-1	-	TRBV19	ASSIRGGEAF
TRBJ2-7	TRBD2	TRBV5-1	ASSSGTSGGEQY
TRBJ2-5	TRBD1	TRBV2	ASSDSKRGRLGETQY
TRBJ2-1	-	TRBV5-5	ASILGPTYNEQF
TRBJ2-3	-	TRBV20-1	SALKEDTQY
TRBJ1-4	TRBD1	TRBV5-1	ASSPSQGANEKLF
TRBJ2-1	TRBD2	TRBV5-4	ASSLVLAGEQLLNEQF
TRBJ1-3	TRBD1	TRBV7-2	ASSLGVGTGEYTIY
TRBJ2-7	-	TRBV6-5	ASSFSGGTYEQY
TRBJ2-1	-	TRBV27	ASSFDRWGEQF
TRBJ2-2	-	TRBV4-1	ASSQRAASQVGELF
TRBJ2-3	-	TRBV2	ASRLPGTYTDTQY
TRBJ1-2	TRBD1	TRBV20-1	SAGTGYGYT
TRBJ2-3	TRBD2	TRBV2	ASRQGAGGTDTQY
TRBJ1-2	-	TRBV27	ASSLSPQALRGYT
TRBJ1-3	-	TRBV18	ASSPGPGSPGSNTIY
TRBJ2-1	TRBD2	TRBV19	ASSIMVGGSSYNEQF
TRBJ1-2	TRBD1	TRBV11-2	ASSWPWDRGRSGYT